The 30 T cell receptor beta chains given below trace back to one sample, sequenced in a study of ipilimumab plus nivolumab after autologous stem cell transplantation. Clones were sequenced by immunoSEQ multiplex PCR, and TCRdb holds only the in-frame ones, with some missing. Found here are about 43,000 clones, approximately 90% of them singletons; the top ten hold approximately 0.88%. The source material was PBMCs, sampled in a trial of ipilimumab plus nivolumab as post-transplant consolidation. Receptor source: a male donor with multiple myeloma.

This rearrangement joins TRBV5-1 to TRBJ2-5, with D unresolved. Germline V CDR1 and CDR2: SGHRS, YFSETQ. V gave up 4 bases and J gave up 4 bases, with 8 bases separating them. The CDR3 is 12 residues long. CDR3 region: CASSPSRETQYF. CDR3 bases: TGCGCCAGCAGCCCCAGCCGAGAGACCCAGTACTTC. Looking up the rest from reference TRBV5-1 and TRBJ2-5 gives the full variable domain: KAGVTQTPRYLIKTRGQQVTLSCSPISGHRSVSWYQQTPGQGLQFLFEYFSETQRNKGNFPGRFSGRQFSNSRSEMNVSTLELGDSALYLCASSPSRETQYFGPGTRLLVL.

The V and J genes are TRBV19 and TRBJ2-3; D might be TRBD2 (6 bases). There are 19 residues in the CDR3. Germline CDR1 reads LNHDA; CDR2 reads SQIVND (reference sequence). V was shortened by 7 bases and J by 1 base, with 27 bases between the two germline ends. The CDR3 DNA sequence: TGTGCCAGTACTAGGAGGACGGTAGTAGGAGCGGGTCGCACAGATACGCAGTATTTT. Amino acids: CASTRRTVVGAGRTDTQYF.

This sequence joins TRBV7-2 and TRBJ1-1; D is unclear. Germline V gene data show CDR1 as SGHTA and CDR2 as FQGNSA. This CDR3 is built from 15 residues. Trimming took off 2 bases at V and 1 base at J, with 11 bases between the two ends. The CDR3: CASSLQTSGNTEAFF. The CDR3 DNA reads as TGTGCCAGCAGCTTACAAACCTCCGGGAACACTGAAGCTTTCTTT.

The gene calls are TRBV16 and TRBJ2-3; the match to TRBD2 covers 7 bases. The CDR3 runs 14 residues. Germline V gives CDR1 KGHSY, CDR2 FQNENV. V lost 1 base to trimming and J lost 6 bases; unmatched junction nucleotides: 4. The CDR3 DNA follows: TGTGCCAGCAGCCAATGGGGGGGAGAGGATACGCAGTATTTT. It codes for CASSQWGGEDTQYF.

This rearrangement joins TRBV7-8 to TRBJ1-5; TRBD1 might be the D (5 bases). CDR3 length: 12 residues. Germline V gene data show CDR1 as SGHVS and CDR2 as FQNEAQ. V lost 1 base and J lost 14, with 12 bases in between. The CDR3: CASSLGRGGKHF. The CDR3 DNA follows: TGTGCCAGCAGCTTAGGGAGGGGAGGCAAGCATTTT.

Regarding this clone: At one of its ends the junction is not consistent with the germline gene, which may arise from a read error. The chain employs TRBV7-9 and TRBJ2-3, with D hard to call. The CDR3 extends over 12 amino acids. Germline CDR1 is SEHNR and CDR2 is FQNEAQ (reference sequence). The CDR3 DNA sequence: TGTGTCAGCAGCCAATTAAGGGATACGCAGTATTTT. Translated: CVSSQLRDTQYF.

This chain links TRBV6-5 with TRBJ1-1; no firm D call. The CDR3 consists of 14 residues. Germline CDR1 reads MNHEY; CDR2 reads SVGAGI. V dropped 0 bases and J dropped 12 bases, with 17 bases sitting between them. CDR3 sequence reads: CASSYSRPVGRTFF. In DNA, the CDR3 is TGTGCCAGCAGTTACTCTCGGCCAGTGGGGAGAACTTTCTTT.

The chain has TRBV30 and TRBJ2-1; 7 positions match TRBD2. From germline, CDR1 is GTSNPN and CDR2 SVGIG (reference sequence). Trimming removed 8 bases from V and 2 bases from J; junction bases left unmatched: 9. The CDR3 is made up of 14 amino acids. Written as DNA, the CDR3 is TGTGCCCAATCCGCGGGAGCGGCCTACAATGAGCAGTTCTTC. Its translation is CAQSAGAAYNEQFF.

CDR3 nucleotide sequence: TGTGCCAGCACAGGGAGTTCCTACAATGAGCAGTTCTTC. This sequence encodes CASTGSSYNEQFF. This chain connects TRBV5-6 to TRBJ2-1; D may correspond to TRBD1 or TRBD2 (5 bases each). The V end lost 6 bases, the J end lost 1 base, and 8 bases lay between the germline ends. Germline V lookup: CDR1 SGHDT, CDR2 YYEEEE. The CDR3 consists of 13 residues.

This rearrangement joins TRBV6-7 to TRBJ2-7, with 9 bases matching TRBD1. TRBV6-7 is identified as an open reading frame with a role that is uncertain. This CDR3 spans 16 amino acids. The ends lost 4 bases at V and 0 bases at J; junction bases unmatched: 7. CDR3 in amino acids: CASSSTGGRFSYEQYF. CDR3 DNA: TGTGCCAGCAGTTCAACAGGGGGCCGATTCTCCTACGAGCAGTACTTC.

The rearrangement uses TRBV11-1 and TRBJ2-2; 7 bases align to TRBD1. Germline CDR1 SGHAT, CDR2 FQDESV (reference sequence). Trimming cost V 4 bases and J 5 bases; bases outside gene matches: 16. This CDR3 spans 18 amino acids. The CDR3: CASSYQWETGPGTGELFF. The CDR3 DNA sequence: TGTGCCAGCAGCTACCAATGGGAGACAGGGCCAGGAACCGGGGAGCTGTTTTTT.

CDR3 in amino acids: CASSKGTLPKVNTGELFF. CDR3 coding DNA: TGTGCCAGCAGCAAAGGTACACTTCCTAAGGTTAACACCGGGGAGCTGTTTTTT. The J gene is TRBJ2-2, the V gene TRBV21-1. TRBV21-1 is labeled a pseudogene. The CDR3 is 18 amino acids.

J is TRBJ2-1 and V is TRBV7-3; tentative D call: TRBD1 (6 bases). The CDR3 spans 15 residues. Trimming removed 4 bases from V and 2 bases from J, with 12 bases in between. Germline CDR1 SGHTA, CDR2 FQGTGA. The CDR3 DNA reads as TGTGCCAGCAGCTCCCCCGGGGACACCTACAATGAGCAGTTCTTC. It yields the protein CASSSPGDTYNEQFF. Filled out from reference TRBV7-3 and TRBJ2-1, the complete variable domain reads GAGVSQTPSNKVTEKGKYVELRCDPISGHTALYWYRQSLGQGPEFLIYFQGTGAADDSGLPNDRFFAVRPEGSVSTLKIQRTERGDSAVYLCASSSPGDTYNEQFFGPGTRLTVL.

The rearrangement joins TRBV5-4 to TRBJ1-2; a weak D match, TRBD1 (5 bases). The germline V gene encodes CDR1 SGHNT and CDR2 YYREEE (reference sequence). Trimming took off 3 bases at V and 4 bases at J, with 13 bases between the two ends. CDR3 length: 14 residues. CDR3 amino acids: CASSWDVGLYGYTF. As DNA, the CDR3 is TGTGCCAGCAGCTGGGACGTGGGGCTCTATGGCTACACCTTC.

The chain carries TRBV27 and TRBJ1-2, with D maybe TRBD1 (5 bases). Germline CDR1 reads MNHEY; CDR2 reads SMNVEV (reference sequence). Trimming stripped 4 bases from V and 2 bases from J, with 11 bases between. The CDR3 has 14 residues. This CDR3 is CASSSGVTNYGYTF. CDR3 bases: TGTGCCAGCAGTTCGGGGGTCACGAACTATGGCTACACCTTC.

This clone occurred once. This chain joins TRBV5-1 and TRBJ2-7, with a possible D match to TRBD1 (6 bases). This CDR3 is 14 amino acids long. CDR1 and CDR2 from the germline V gene are SGHRS and YFSETQ. V gave up 3 bases and J gave up 5 bases, with 15 bases separating them. The CDR3 region is CASSSTGIRDEQYF. The DNA of the CDR3 is TGCGCCAGCAGCTCGACAGGAATTCGGGACGAGCAGTACTTC.

The V call is TRBV30, the J call TRBJ2-5; 9 nucleotides match TRBD2. CDR1 is GTSNPN and CDR2 is SVGIG in the germline V gene (reference sequence). The CDR3 is 16 residues long. V was pared by 2 bases and J by 2 bases, with 9 bases of the junction left unmatched. The CDR3 here is CAWSKIAGVIQETQYF. CDR3 sequence (DNA): TGTGCCTGGAGTAAAATAGCGGGAGTAATTCAAGAGACCCAGTACTTC.

The chain combines TRBV30 with TRBJ1-3; the D gene is possibly TRBD1 (5 bases). V was clipped by 5 bases and J by 4 bases, with 9 bases between them. There are 12 residues in the CDR3. Germline V CDR1 and CDR2: GTSNPN, SVGIG (reference sequence). CDR3 in amino acids: CAWGTRGNTIYF. The CDR3 DNA sequence: TGTGCCTGGGGGACGAGAGGAAACACCATATATTTT. The variable domain in full, with the rest retrieved from reference TRBV30 and TRBJ1-3, is SQTIHQWPATLVQPVGSPLSLECTVEGTSNPNLYWYRQAAGRGLQLLFYSVGIGQISSEVPQNLSASRPQDRQFILSSKKLLLSDSGFYLCAWGTRGNTIYFGEGSWLTVV.

The chain links TRBV19 to TRBJ1-1; the D gene is possibly TRBD1 (5 bases). The CDR3 is 15 amino acids. Germline CDR1 is LNHDA and CDR2 is SQIVND (reference sequence). V lost 2 bases and J 10 bases, leaving 20 bases between the germline ends. The CDR3 DNA reads TGTGCCAGTAGTATATCGGGGGAACGTCACAGTTCAGCTTTCTTT. It translates to CASSISGERHSSAFF.

The chain employs TRBV7-2 and TRBJ2-5, with 14 bases aligning to TRBD2. J lost 4 bases, V lost 5 bases, and 3 bases had no gene match. The CDR3 contains 15 residues. Per germline, CDR1 SGHTA and CDR2 FQGNSA. The chain's CDR3 is CASSIGLAGGETQYF. In DNA, the CDR3 is TGTGCCAGCAGCATTGGACTAGCGGGGGGAGAGACCCAGTACTTC.

The V gene is TRBV7-2, the J gene TRBJ1-1, with D perhaps TRBD1 (5 bases). The CDR3 runs 12 residues. The germline gives CDR1 SGHTA, CDR2 FQGNSA. The germline V and J ends were trimmed by 1 base and 10 bases, with 10 bases remaining between them. The CDR3 DNA reads as TGTGCCAGCAGCTTAGACGGAAGGGGAGCTTTCTTT. Encoded protein: CASSLDGRGAFF.

In its sample, this clone was seen once. The V and J genes are TRBV5-4 and TRBJ1-1; D remains ambiguous. Between the trimmed V and J ends, which lost 3 bases and 1 base, there was a span of 13 bases. Per germline, CDR1 SGHNT and CDR2 YYREEE (reference sequence). This CDR3 contains 15 residues. Here the CDR3 reads CASSSQSRRNTEAFF. CDR3 coding DNA: TGTGCCAGCAGCTCCCAATCTCGGAGGAACACTGAAGCTTTCTTT.

This chain connects TRBV9 to TRBJ2-5; weak D call: TRBD2 (5 bases). Trimming shortened V by 4 bases and J by 0 bases, and 13 bases separated the two germline ends. CDR1 and CDR2 (germline): SGDLS, YYNGEE. This CDR3 region has 15 residues. This chain's CDR3 is CASSFSGENQETQYF. CDR3 in DNA: TGTGCCAGCAGCTTCAGTGGGGAGAACCAAGAGACCCAGTACTTC.

The chain uses TRBV6-5 and TRBJ2-1; TRBD1 matches 9 bases. This CDR3 has 16 residues. Looked up from germline, CDR1 is MNHEY and CDR2 is SVGAGI. The trim removed 0 bases at V and 8 bases at J, leaving 8 bases unmatched. CDR3: CASSYSMGTGHDEQFF. Here the CDR3 DNA reads TGTGCCAGCAGTTACTCGATGGGGACAGGGCACGATGAGCAGTTCTTC.

This clone was recorded once. The chain couples TRBV27 to TRBJ2-7; the D gene could be TRBD1 or TRBD2 (5 bases each). Trimming took off 2 bases at V and 4 bases at J, with 12 bases between the two ends. This CDR3 is built from 14 residues. Germline V gene sequence: CDR1 MNHEY, CDR2 SMNVEV (reference sequence). The CDR3 is CASSLTPGRYEQYF. In DNA form, the CDR3 reads TGTGCCAGCAGTTTAACGCCGGGGCGTTACGAGCAGTACTTC.

The CDR3 region is CASSVQMTHSSGNTIYF. CDR3 DNA: TGTGCCAGCTCAGTCCAAATGACGCATAGCTCGGGAAACACCATATATTTT. The chain couples TRBV18 to TRBJ1-3; D ambiguous. The CDR3 sequence is 17 residues long. V shed 5 bases and J shed 4 bases, with 21 bases lying between them. The V gene's germline CDR1 is KGHSH and CDR2 LQKENI.

This chain joins TRBV4-1 and TRBJ2-7, with D perhaps assigned TRBD1 or TRBD2 (5 bases each). The CDR3 loop spans 16 amino acids. With 4 bases removed from V and 3 bases from J, the gap between germline ends came to 19 bases. The V gene's germline CDR1 is MGHRA and CDR2 YSYEKL. The CDR3 DNA reads as TGCGCCAGCAGCCCATCGGCCCGGGGTGGGGGCTACGAGCAGTACTTC. It encodes CASSPSARGGGYEQYF.

This clone was seen just once. This chain links TRBV9 with TRBJ2-3; 14 bases are shared with TRBD2. CDR3 length equals 16 residues. Germline CDR1 is SGDLS and CDR2 is YYNGEE. V gave up 0 bases and J gave up 3 bases; unmatched junction bases: 0. Here the CDR3 reads CASSVGLAGGTDTQYF. CDR3 nucleotides: TGTGCCAGCAGCGTAGGACTAGCGGGGGGGACAGATACGCAGTATTTT.

CDR3 nucleotides: TGTGCCAGCAGCTTTATTCTTGACACTGAAGCTTTCTTT. Translating it yields CASSFILDTEAFF. The chain links TRBV7-2 to TRBJ1-1; D unclear. Per germline, CDR1 SGHTA and CDR2 FQGNSA. Trimming cost V 3 bases and J 3 bases, with 8 bases left between them. The CDR3 sequence is 13 residues long.

The rearrangement uses TRBV19 and TRBJ1-1; D possibly corresponds to TRBD1 (5 bases). Germline CDR1 LNHDA, CDR2 SQIVND (reference sequence). The CDR3 length is 14 residues. V lost 6 bases, J lost 5 bases, and 16 bases lay in between. The CDR3 loop reads CASRSRGGQTEAFF. The CDR3 nucleotides read TGTGCCAGTAGGTCCCGGGGGGGTCAGACTGAAGCTTTCTTT.